This T cell receptor beta chain came from a study of technical replicates of blood from a few donors (dated by TCRdb to the late 2010s). Worth noting for this clone: Its recognized antigen is unknown. Per-nucleotide qualities are absent, and no much larger clonotype sits a single base away.

The library came from the immunoSEQ multiplex PCR assay. The immuneACCESS repertoire file appears here via TCRdb, limited to in-frame rearrangements. These files lack a portion of the clones; in checked studies, under half of the deficit traces to unresolved V genes, and the cause of the others is not known. This sample lists fewer than 80,000 clones; roughly 91% were detected once. The leading ten clones occupy around 5.1% of the sample. The CDR3 holds 15 amino acids from the cysteine to the phenylalanine. The read is trimmed to its CDR3 DNA, 45 bases read in frame from base 1. Trimming costs V 0 bases and J 6 bases, and their ends lie 12 bases apart. For CDR1 and CDR2, the germline V gene (reference sequence) lists MNHNY and SVGAGI.

The source is a human donor in good health. Some clones in this sample may be carry-over from other donors' samples. The sequencing input was PBMCs. The V gene is TRBV6-6 and the J gene is TRBJ1-5; TRBD1 is a weak D gene call, 6 bases matching. The DNA sequence is given as TGTGCCAGCAGTTACTCGGGGGCTTGGGGTCAGCCCCAGCATTTT. Translated, it gives CASSYSGAWGQPQHF.